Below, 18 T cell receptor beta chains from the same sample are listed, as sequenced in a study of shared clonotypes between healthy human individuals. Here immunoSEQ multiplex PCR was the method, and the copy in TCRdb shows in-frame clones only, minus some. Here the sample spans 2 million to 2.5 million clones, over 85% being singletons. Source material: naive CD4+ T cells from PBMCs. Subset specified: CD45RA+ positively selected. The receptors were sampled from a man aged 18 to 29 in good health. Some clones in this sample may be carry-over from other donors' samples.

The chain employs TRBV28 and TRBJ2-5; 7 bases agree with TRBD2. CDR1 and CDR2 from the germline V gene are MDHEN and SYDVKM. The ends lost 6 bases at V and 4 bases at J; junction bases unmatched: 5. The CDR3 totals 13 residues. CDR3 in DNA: TGTGCCAGCAGGCGGGGGAGTACAGAGACCCAGTACTTC. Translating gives CASRRGSTETQYF.

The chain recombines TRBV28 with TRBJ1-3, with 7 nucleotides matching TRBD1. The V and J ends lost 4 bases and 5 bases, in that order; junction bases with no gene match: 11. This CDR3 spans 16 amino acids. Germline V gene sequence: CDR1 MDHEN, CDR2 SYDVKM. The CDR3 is CASSSYTTGPRNTIYF. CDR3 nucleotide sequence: TGTGCCAGCAGTTCATACACGACAGGGCCGAGAAACACCATATATTTT.

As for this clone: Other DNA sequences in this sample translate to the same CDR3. Here the CDR3 reads CASSQTSTDTQYF. Here the CDR3 DNA reads TGCGCCAGCAGCCAGACCTCAACAGATACGCAGTATTTT. This rearrangement joins TRBV5-1 to TRBJ2-3; D gene uncertain. CDR3 size: 13 residues. CDR1 is SGHRS, CDR2 YFSETQ, per germline. V lost 4 bases and J 3 bases, leaving 9 bases between the germline ends.

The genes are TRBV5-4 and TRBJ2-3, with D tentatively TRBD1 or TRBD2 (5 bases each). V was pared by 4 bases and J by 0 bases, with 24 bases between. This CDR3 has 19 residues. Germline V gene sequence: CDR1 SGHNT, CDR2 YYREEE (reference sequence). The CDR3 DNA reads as TGTGCCAGCAGCCCGAGTCGAGGGGACCCTTATTCTAGCACAGATACGCAGTATTTT. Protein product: CASSPSRGDPYSSTDTQYF.

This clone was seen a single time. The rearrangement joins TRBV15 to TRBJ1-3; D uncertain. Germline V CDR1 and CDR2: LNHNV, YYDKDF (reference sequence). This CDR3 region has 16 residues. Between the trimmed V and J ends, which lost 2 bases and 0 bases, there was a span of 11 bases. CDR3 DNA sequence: TGTGCCACCAGCAGACAGCGGTCGAGCTCTGGAAACACCATATATTTT. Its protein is CATSRQRSSSGNTIYF.

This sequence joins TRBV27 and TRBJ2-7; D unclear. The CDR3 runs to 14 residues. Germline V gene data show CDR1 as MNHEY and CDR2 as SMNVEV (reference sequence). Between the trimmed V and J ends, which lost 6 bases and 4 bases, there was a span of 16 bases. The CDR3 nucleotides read TGTGCCAGCAGCCGTGCGGTGGCTGGGTACGAGCAGTACTTC. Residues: CASSRAVAGYEQYF.

The CDR3 here is CASRPGTASYEQYF. The CDR3 DNA follows: TGTGCCAGCAGGCCAGGGACAGCCTCATACGAGCAGTACTTC. The rearrangement joins TRBV6-5 to TRBJ2-7; the match to TRBD1 covers 7 bases. Germline loops: CDR1 MNHEY, CDR2 SVGAGI. V was pared by 6 bases and J by 4 bases, with 9 bases of the junction left unmatched. The CDR3 has 14 amino acids.

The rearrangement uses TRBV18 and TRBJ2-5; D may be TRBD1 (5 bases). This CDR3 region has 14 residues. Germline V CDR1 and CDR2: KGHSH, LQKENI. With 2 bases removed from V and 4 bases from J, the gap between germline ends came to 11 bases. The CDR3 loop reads CASSPGAPSETQYF. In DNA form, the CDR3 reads TGTGCCAGCTCACCAGGGGCGCCTTCAGAGACCCAGTACTTC. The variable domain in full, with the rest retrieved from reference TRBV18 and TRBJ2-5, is NAGVMQNPRHLVRRRGQEARLRCSPMKGHSHVYWYRQLPEEGLKFMVYLQKENIIDESGMPKERFSAEFPKEGPSILRIQQVVRGDSAAYFCASSPGAPSETQYFGPGTRLLVL.

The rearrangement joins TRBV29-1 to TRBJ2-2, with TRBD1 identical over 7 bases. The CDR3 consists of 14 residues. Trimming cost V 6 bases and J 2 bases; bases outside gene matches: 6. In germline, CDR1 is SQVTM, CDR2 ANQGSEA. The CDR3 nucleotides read TGCAGCGTGGTGAGGGACAGTAACACCGGGGAGCTGTTTTTT. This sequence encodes CSVVRDSNTGELFF.

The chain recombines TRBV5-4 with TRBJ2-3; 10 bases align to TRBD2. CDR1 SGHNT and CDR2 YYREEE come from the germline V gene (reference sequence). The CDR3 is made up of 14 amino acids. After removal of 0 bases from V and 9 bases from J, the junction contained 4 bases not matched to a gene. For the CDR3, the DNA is TGTGCCAGCAGCTTGGCTAGCGGGAGTGAGACGCAGTATTTT. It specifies CASSLASGSETQYF.

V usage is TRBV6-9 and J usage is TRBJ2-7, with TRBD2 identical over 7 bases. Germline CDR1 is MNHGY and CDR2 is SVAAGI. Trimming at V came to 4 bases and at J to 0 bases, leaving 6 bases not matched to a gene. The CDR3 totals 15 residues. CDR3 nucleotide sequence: TGTGCCAGCAGTTCGCAGAGCGGGGTCTCCTACGAGCAGTACTTC. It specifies CASSSQSGVSYEQYF.

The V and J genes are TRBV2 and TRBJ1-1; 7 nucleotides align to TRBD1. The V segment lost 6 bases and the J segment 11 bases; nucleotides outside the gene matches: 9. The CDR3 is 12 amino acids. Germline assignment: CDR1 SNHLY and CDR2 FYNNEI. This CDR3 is CASRQGLRMAFF. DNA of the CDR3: TGTGCCAGCAGACAGGGGCTGAGGATGGCTTTCTTT.

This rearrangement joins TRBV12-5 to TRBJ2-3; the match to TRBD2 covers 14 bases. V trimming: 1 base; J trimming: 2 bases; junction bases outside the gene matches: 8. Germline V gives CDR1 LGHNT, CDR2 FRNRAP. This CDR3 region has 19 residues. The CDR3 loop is CASGLDRLAGGGNTDTQYF. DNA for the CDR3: TGTGCTAGTGGTTTGGATAGACTAGCGGGAGGGGGGAACACAGATACGCAGTATTTT.

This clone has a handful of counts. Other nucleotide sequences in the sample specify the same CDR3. CDR3 residues: CSVGQGAETQYF. The DNA of the CDR3 is TGCAGCGTAGGACAGGGGGCAGAGACCCAGTACTTC. The rearrangement joins TRBV29-1 to TRBJ2-5, with 11 bases lining up with TRBD1. This CDR3 contains 12 residues. With 6 bases clipped from V and 4 bases from J, the junction kept 1 base outside the gene matches. From germline, CDR1 is SQVTM and CDR2 ANQGSEA.

The CDR3 here is CASSFYGDTEAFF. CDR3 nucleotides: TGTGCCAGCAGCTTCTATGGGGACACTGAAGCTTTCTTT. The chain joins TRBV11-2 to TRBJ1-1; the D is unclear. The CDR3 sequence is 13 residues long. Trimming pared 3 bases from V and 3 bases from J, leaving 8 bases between. CDR1 SGHAT and CDR2 FQNNGV come from the germline V gene.

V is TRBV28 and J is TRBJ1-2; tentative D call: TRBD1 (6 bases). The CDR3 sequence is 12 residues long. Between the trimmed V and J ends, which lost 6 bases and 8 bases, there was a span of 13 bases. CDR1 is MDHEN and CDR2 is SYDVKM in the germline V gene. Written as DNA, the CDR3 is TGTGCCAGCAGACAAACAGGGTACGGCTACACCTTC. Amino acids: CASRQTGYGYTF.

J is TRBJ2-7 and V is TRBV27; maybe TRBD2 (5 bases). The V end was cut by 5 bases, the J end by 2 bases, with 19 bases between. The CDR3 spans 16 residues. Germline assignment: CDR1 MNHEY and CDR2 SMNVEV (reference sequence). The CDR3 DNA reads TGTGCCAGCAGTATGGGTAGCGAGAGAGCAGCCTACGAGCAGTACTTC. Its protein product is CASSMGSERAAYEQYF.

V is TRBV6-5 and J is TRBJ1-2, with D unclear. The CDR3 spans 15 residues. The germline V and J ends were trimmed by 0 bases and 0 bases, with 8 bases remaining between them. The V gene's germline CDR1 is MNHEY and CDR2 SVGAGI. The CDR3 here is CASSYSELPNYGYTF. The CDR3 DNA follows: TGTGCCAGCAGTTACTCAGAACTGCCTAACTATGGCTACACCTTC.